This T cell receptor beta chain stems from a study of blood T cell repertoires in COVID-19. At the level of the study: From the United States, Italy and Spain came samples of acute and convalescent COVID-19.

V was pared by 5 bases and J by 7 bases, with 15 bases between. The length of the CDR3 is 13 residues. Germline lookup yields CDR1 SGHTA and CDR2 FQGTGA. Original processing notes: The authors estimated nucleated cell counts from reference gene primer amplification. Data came from immunoSEQ multiplex PCR; TCRdb stores just in-frame clones and leaves some out. V and J calls and clone size are copied from that table; D and trimming were computed from the DNA. The sample records approximately 440,000 clones, roughly 91% being singletons. Participants had their cohort set by participant-reported clinical history.

The sequence came from a man aged 18 to 29 who had recovered from COVID-19. Sample: PBMCs or T cells enriched from blood (not recorded which). The chain has TRBV7-3 and TRBJ2-7, with D tentatively TRBD1 (6 bases). The CDR3 spells CASSISGAQEQYF. CDR3 DNA: TGTGCCAGCAGCATTTCAGGGGCACAGGAGCAGTACTTC.